Listed below are T cell receptor beta chains from one sample, sequenced in a study of spatial heterogeneity in lung cancer. From the 5' RACE reads, TCRdb called clonotypes with MiXCR, one entry per CDR3 protein. The sample yields roughly 3,600 distinct CDR3 sequences, 4.5% to 6% seen once. The material was lung tumor tissue, obtained at surgery. The receptors stem from a female donor with early-stage non-small cell lung cancer. CDR3s include the opening cysteine and the closing phenylalanine or tryptophan. The D gene is left open where the match is weak. Clone size is not always given. Where it is, it says once, few, many or a class for expanded clones.

v_gene: TRBV20-1
j_gene: TRBJ2-7
abundance: medium-sized
d_gene: TRBD2
CDR3aa: CSATFSGYEQYF
CDR3nt: TGCAGTGCTACCTTTAGCGGGTACGAGCAGTACTTC

v_gene: TRBV28
j_gene: TRBJ1-2
abundance: medium-sized
d_gene: -
CDR3aa: CASSFDRSYGYTF
CDR3nt: TGTGCCAGCAGTTTCGACAGGAGCTATGGCTACACCTTC

v_gene: TRBV10-3
j_gene: TRBJ1-2
abundance: many
d_gene: TRBD1
CDR3aa: CAIQGAYGYTF
CDR3nt: TGTGCCATACAGGGGGCCTATGGCTACACCTTC

v_gene: TRBV18
j_gene: TRBJ2-2
abundance: -
d_gene: -
CDR3aa: CASSYKQGSNTGELFF
CDR3nt: TGTGCCAGCTCATACAAACAGGGCTCGAACACCGGGGAGCTGTTTTTT

v_gene: TRBV19
j_gene: TRBJ2-1
abundance: medium-sized
d_gene: TRBD2
CDR3aa: CASSIGDSGVSEQFF
CDR3nt: TGTGCCAGTAGTATAGGAGATAGCGGGGTATCGGAGCAGTTCTTC

v_gene: TRBV3-1
j_gene: TRBJ1-1
abundance: medium-sized
d_gene: TRBD1
CDR3aa: CASSQKDRYTEAFF
CDR3nt: TGTGCCAGCAGCCAGAAGGACAGGTACACTGAAGCTTTCTTT

v_gene: TRBV2
j_gene: TRBJ2-4
abundance: many
d_gene: -
CDR3aa: CASSEVGRWDIQYF
CDR3nt: TGTGCCAGCAGTGAGGTCGGACGCTGGGACATTCAGTACTTC

v_gene: TRBV7-9
j_gene: TRBJ2-2
abundance: medium-sized
d_gene: TRBD2
CDR3aa: CASSYRGLAWTGELFF
CDR3nt: TGTGCCAGCAGCTACCGGGGACTAGCGTGGACCGGGGAGCTGTTTTTT

v_gene: TRBV28
j_gene: TRBJ2-2
abundance: many
d_gene: -
CDR3aa: CASSLLRGGELFF
CDR3nt: TGTGCCAGCAGTTTATTGCGGGGCGGGGAGCTGTTTTTT

v_gene: TRBV18
j_gene: TRBJ1-1
abundance: medium-sized
d_gene: TRBD1
CDR3aa: CASSPNVGGMNTEAFF
CDR3nt: TGTGCCAGCTCACCAAACGTAGGGGGCATGAACACTGAAGCTTTCTTT

v_gene: TRBV5-1
j_gene: TRBJ2-2
abundance: many
d_gene: TRBD1
CDR3aa: CASSLRQGWTGELFF
CDR3nt: TGCGCCAGCAGCCTTAGACAGGGTTGGACCGGGGAGCTGTTTTTT

v_gene: TRBV18
j_gene: TRBJ1-6
abundance: medium-sized
d_gene: -
CDR3aa: CASSPPAGKDSPLHF
CDR3nt: TGTGCCAGCTCACCACCCGCAGGGAAGGATTCACCCCTCCACTTT

v_gene: TRBV27
j_gene: TRBJ2-7
abundance: medium-sized
d_gene: TRBD1
CDR3aa: CASRQTGARDYEQYF
CDR3nt: TGTGCCAGCAGGCAAACAGGGGCGAGGGACTACGAGCAGTACTTC

v_gene: TRBV7-2
j_gene: TRBJ1-4
abundance: medium-sized
d_gene: TRBD1
CDR3aa: CASSPRDRGLGKLFF
CDR3nt: TGTGCCAGCAGCCCCAGGGACAGGGGGCTCGGAAAACTGTTTTTT

v_gene: TRBV2
j_gene: TRBJ1-1
abundance: medium-sized
d_gene: TRBD1
CDR3aa: CASRGDRGLRTEAFF
CDR3nt: TGTGCCAGCAGAGGGGACAGGGGGTTGAGGACTGAAGCTTTCTTT

v_gene: TRBV7-8
j_gene: TRBJ2-5
abundance: many
d_gene: -
CDR3aa: CASSLVAPETQYF
CDR3nt: TGTGCCAGCAGCTTAGTCGCCCCAGAGACCCAGTACTTC

v_gene: TRBV5-6
j_gene: TRBJ1-5
abundance: many
d_gene: TRBD1
CDR3aa: CASSGRRDSGTSQPQHF
CDR3nt: TGTGCCAGCAGCGGGAGGAGGGACAGTGGGACTAGCCAGCCCCAGCATTTT

v_gene: TRBV6-5
j_gene: TRBJ2-7
abundance: medium-sized
d_gene: -
CDR3aa: CASSYFGPLEQYF
CDR3nt: TGTGCCAGCAGTTACTTCGGCCCACTCGAGCAGTACTTC

v_gene: TRBV30
j_gene: TRBJ1-1
abundance: medium-sized
d_gene: -
CDR3aa: CAWSVGVNTEAFF
CDR3nt: TGTGCCTGGAGTGTAGGTGTGAACACTGAAGCTTTCTTT

v_gene: TRBV20-1
j_gene: TRBJ1-6
abundance: many
d_gene: -
CDR3aa: CSASAGGSPLHF
CDR3nt: TGCAGTGCTTCTGCGGGCGGTTCACCCCTCCACTTT

v_gene: TRBV6-6
j_gene: TRBJ2-5
abundance: many
d_gene: -
CDR3aa: CASLLTGRGMETQYF
CDR3nt: TGTGCCAGCCTCTTGACAGGGAGGGGTATGGAGACCCAGTACTTC

v_gene: TRBV30
j_gene: TRBJ1-1
abundance: large
d_gene: -
CDR3aa: CAWSVGGATEAFF
CDR3nt: TGTGCCTGGAGTGTTGGGGGGGCAACTGAAGCTTTCTTT

v_gene: TRBV6-5
j_gene: TRBJ2-6
abundance: large
d_gene: -
CDR3aa: CASRSRPASGANVLTF
CDR3nt: TGTGCCAGCAGGTCCCGCCCCGCTTCTGGGGCCAACGTCCTGACTTTC

v_gene: TRBV6-5
j_gene: TRBJ2-7
abundance: few
d_gene: -
CDR3aa: CASSYAKASYEQYF
CDR3nt: TGTGCCAGCAGTTACGCCAAGGCCTCCTACGAGCAGTACTTC

v_gene: TRBV12-3/TRBV12-4
j_gene: TRBJ1-1
abundance: medium-sized
d_gene: TRBD1
CDR3aa: CASSTGGGHTEAFF
CDR3nt: TGTGCCAGCAGTACAGGGGGCGGGCACACTGAAGCTTTCTTT

v_gene: TRBV20-1
j_gene: TRBJ2-1
abundance: many
d_gene: TRBD2
CDR3aa: CSATGTSGGAYNEQFF
CDR3nt: TGCAGTGCTACCGGGACTAGCGGGGGGGCGTACAATGAGCAGTTCTTC

v_gene: TRBV20-1
j_gene: TRBJ1-6
abundance: medium-sized
d_gene: -
CDR3aa: CSANDGKNSPLHF
CDR3nt: TGCAGTGCTAATGACGGGAAGAATTCACCCCTCCACTTT

v_gene: TRBV7-9
j_gene: TRBJ2-3
abundance: medium-sized
d_gene: TRBD2
CDR3aa: CASIPGTSGGAGDTQYF
CDR3nt: TGTGCCAGCATCCCTGGGACTAGCGGGGGGGCCGGAGATACGCAGTATTTT

v_gene: TRBV4-3
j_gene: TRBJ2-2
abundance: medium-sized
d_gene: -
CDR3aa: CASSQDRAYTGELFF
CDR3nt: TGCGCCAGCAGCCAAGATCGGGCCTACACCGGGGAGCTGTTTTTT

v_gene: TRBV6-2/TRBV6-3
j_gene: TRBJ1-1
abundance: medium-sized
d_gene: -
CDR3aa: CASSLHPRGGLFAWTEAFF
CDR3nt: TGTGCCAGCAGCCTCCATCCAAGGGGGGGCTTATTCGCTTGGACTGAAGCTTTCTTT